The clone carrying this T cell receptor (beta chain) appeared a single time. The data belong to a study of PD-1 blockade in mismatch repair-deficient tumors. The CDR3 totals 15 residues. Per germline, CDR1 GTSNPN and CDR2 SVGIG (reference sequence). Trimming left V 1 base short and J 8 bases short, with 18 bases between. Clones were read by immunoSEQ multiplex PCR, and TCRdb kept only the in-frame ones, dropping some. Found here are some 100,000 clones, 70% to 85% of them singletons; the top ten hold roughly 6.3%. V and J are TRBV30 and TRBJ2-1; weak D call: TRBD1 (5 bases). The sequence was collected from an adult with mismatch repair-deficient cancer. The specimen was peripheral blood, collected roughly 36 weeks after starting pembrolizumab. CDR3 protein: CAWSARQWANDEQFF. CDR3 DNA: TGTGCCTGGAGTGCCCGACAGTGGGCCAACGATGAGCAGTTCTTC.